A selection of T cell receptor beta chains follows, all from one sample in a study of T cell repertoires in cytomegalovirus infection. TCRdb redid the calling of the reads with MiXCR, one entry per CDR3 protein. The table includes some 270,000 distinct CDR3 sequences, roughly a fifth detected once. These TCRs' antigens remain unknown. The sample here was cultured PBMCs, taken from culture after CMV antigen stimulation. The receptors derive from a human donor in good health (CMV status not recorded). Some clones in this sample may be carry-over from other donors' samples. The CDR3 runs from the conserved cysteine through the conserved F or W. D genes are given only for firm matches. Only part of the rows carry a size: once, few, many, or a class if the clone is expanded.

TRBD2	TRBV10-3	TRBJ2-1	.	CAISELAGDPSNEQFF	TGTGCCATCAGTGAGCTAGCGGGAGATCCCAGCAATGAGCAGTTCTTC
TRBD2	TRBV5-4	TRBJ2-3	few	CASSSTSSTDTQYF	TGTGCCAGCAGCTCGACTAGCAGCACAGATACGCAGTATTTT
.	TRBV10-3	TRBJ1-4	once	CAISGSTNEKLFF	TGTGCCATCAGTGGGTCAACTAATGAAAAACTGTTTTTT
TRBD2	TRBV27	TRBJ2-1	.	CASSFRGTSGRYHNEQFF	TGTGCCAGCAGTTTCCGTGGTACTAGCGGGAGGTACCACAATGAGCAGTTCTTC
.	TRBV29-1	TRBJ2-2	.	CSATNLGKPGELFF	TGCAGCGCCACAAACCTCGGGAAGCCCGGGGAGCTGTTTTTT
TRBD2	TRBV15	TRBJ2-2	.	CATSGRLAGAAGELFF	TGTGCCACCAGCGGCCGACTAGCGGGAGCGGCCGGGGAGCTGTTTTTT
TRBD2	TRBV7-2	TRBJ2-3	.	CASSLLGSGASTDTQYF	TGTGCCAGCAGCTTATTGGGTAGCGGGGCTAGCACAGATACGCAGTATTTT
TRBD2	TRBV19	TRBJ2-7	.	CASSPSGVSGTISYEQYF	TGTGCCAGTAGTCCCTCCGGAGTTAGCGGGACGATCTCCTACGAGCAGTACTTC
TRBD1	TRBV7-2	TRBJ2-7	many	CASSLQGARYEQYF	TGTGCCAGCAGCTTACAGGGGGCGAGGTACGAGCAGTACTTC
.	TRBV13	TRBJ2-1	.	CASSLDQLGQKICF	TGTGCCAGCAGCTTAGATCAATTGGGCCAGAAAATCTGCTTC
.	TRBV19	TRBJ1-1	.	CAGGSTEAFF	TGTGCCGGGGGGAGTACTGAAGCTTTCTTT
.	TRBV20-1	TRBJ2-2	.	CSARDGRGRGELFF	TGCAGTGCTAGAGATGGTAGAGGCCGCGGGGAGCTGTTTTTT
TRBD2	TRBV6-1	TRBJ2-3	few	CASGSGSPDTQYF	TGTGCCAGCGGCAGCGGGAGCCCAGATACGCAGTATTTT
TRBD2	TRBV7-2	TRBJ2-5	.	CASSSQTRAGAETQYF	TGTGCCAGCAGCTCCCAAACCCGAGCGGGAGCAGAGACCCAGTACTTC
.	TRBV29-1	TRBJ1-1	few	CSVVLGFTEAFF	TGCAGCGTTGTATTGGGGTTCACTGAAGCTTTCTTT
.	TRBV11-2	TRBJ2-7	.	CASSYGRGLTVTSYEQYF	TGTGCCAGCAGCTACGGAAGGGGCCTCACAGTGACCTCCTACGAGCAGTACTTC
.	TRBV6-2/TRBV6-3	TRBJ2-1	.	CASSRTVPHEQFF	TGTGCCAGCAGTAGGACTGTCCCCCATGAGCAGTTCTTC
TRBD2	TRBV9	TRBJ2-2	many	CASSVSSGRGTGELFF	TGTGCCAGCAGCGTCTCTAGCGGGAGGGGAACCGGGGAGCTGTTTTTT
TRBD1	TRBV30	TRBJ1-1	.	CAWSRDSVNTEAFF	TGTGCCTGGAGCCGGGACAGCGTGAACACTGAAGCTTTCTTT
.	TRBV12-3/TRBV12-4	TRBJ1-1	many	CASSPRTARNTEAFF	TGTGCCAGCAGTCCAAGGACAGCAAGGAACACTGAAGCTTTCTTT
TRBD2	TRBV29-1	TRBJ2-2	.	CSVGRSGRDTGELFF	TGCAGCGTTGGTCGTAGCGGGAGAGACACCGGGGAGCTGTTTTTT
TRBD1	TRBV12-3/TRBV12-4	TRBJ1-2	many	CASRPQGAEGYGYTF	TGTGCCAGCAGGCCACAGGGGGCGGAGGGCTATGGCTACACCTTC
.	TRBV6-2/TRBV6-3	TRBJ2-7	few	CASREFYEQYF	TGTGCCAGCAGGGAATTTTACGAGCAGTACTTC
.	TRBV19	TRBJ2-5	.	CASSIGVRETQYF	TGTGCCAGTAGTATCGGGGTCCGGGAGACCCAGTACTTC
.	TRBV12-3/TRBV12-4	TRBJ1-5	many	CASYHKKDRPIYSNQPQHF	TGTGCCAGCTACCATAAAAAGGACAGACCCATTTATAGCAATCAGCCCCAGCATTTT
TRBD2	TRBV20-1	TRBJ2-1	once	CSASRREVSLREQFF	TGCAGTGCTAGTAGGCGGGAGGTATCTCTACGTGAGCAGTTCTTC
.	TRBV19	TRBJ1-2	.	CASRDPGFYGYTF	TGTGCCTCCCGGGATCCGGGATTCTATGGCTACACCTTC
.	TRBV28	TRBJ2-1	many	CASTGASPYNEQFF	TGTGCCAGCACAGGGGCTAGTCCCTACAATGAGCAGTTCTTC
TRBD2	TRBV7-2	TRBJ2-3	many	CASSQTSGSTDTQYF	TGTGCCAGCAGTCAGACTAGCGGAAGCACAGATACGCAGTATTTT
.	TRBV6-6	TRBJ2-3	.	CASSYGGKDTQYF	TGTGCCAGCAGTTACGGGGGCAAAGATACGCAGTATTTT
.	TRBV6-1	TRBJ2-5	few	CASSEGQETQYF	TGTGCCAGCAGTGAGGGACAAGAGACCCAGTACTTC
.	TRBV2	TRBJ1-1	.	CASSVRIPNTEAFF	TGTGCCAGCAGTGTGCGCATACCCAACACTGAAGCTTTCTTT
.	TRBV12-3/TRBV12-4	TRBJ2-1	few	CASSLGPANEQFF	TGTGCCAGCAGTCTGGGTCCCGCCAATGAGCAGTTCTTC
.	TRBV7-6	TRBJ2-5	many	CASSYISETQYF	TGTGCCAGCAGCTATATTTCGGAGACCCAGTACTTC
.	TRBV11-3	TRBJ2-5	.	CASSVTGGVETQYF	TGTGCCAGCAGCGTGACTGGGGGAGTTGAGACCCAGTACTTC
TRBD1	TRBV10-3	TRBJ1-1	.	CAINRRQGQDEAFF	TGTGCCATCAACCGAAGACAGGGGCAGGATGAAGCTTTCTTT
.	TRBV6-5	TRBJ1-1	many	CASSYGSPGNTEAFF	TGTGCCAGCAGTTACGGGTCCCCAGGGAACACTGAAGCTTTCTTT
TRBD2	TRBV4-1	TRBJ2-1	few	CASSQDLAGVLFSKQFF	TGCGCCAGCAGCCAAGATCTAGCGGGAGTGCTGTTTTCGAAGCAGTTCTTC
.	TRBV11-3	TRBJ2-1	.	CASSLLASSYNEQFF	TGTGCCAGCAGCTTGTTAGCGAGCTCCTACAATGAGCAGTTCTTC
TRBD1	TRBV12-3/TRBV12-4	TRBJ2-2	.	CASTYGDRVAHTGELFF	TGTGCCAGCACCTACGGAGACAGGGTTGCTCACACCGGGGAGCTGTTTTTT
.	TRBV4-3	TRBJ2-3	.	CASSQEGAGLLGGTDTQYF	TGCGCCAGCAGCCAAGAAGGGGCGGGACTTCTAGGTGGCACAGATACGCAGTATTTT
.	TRBV12-3/TRBV12-4	TRBJ1-6	many	CASSAGSYNSPLHF	TGTGCCAGCAGTGCAGGCTCCTATAATTCACCCCTCCACTTT
TRBD2	TRBV28	TRBJ2-4	few	CASSSPGTSGRNIQYF	TGTGCCAGCAGTTCTCCCGGGACTAGCGGGAGGAACATTCAGTACTTC
.	TRBV12-3/TRBV12-4	TRBJ1-2	.	CASSPGNHGYTF	TGTGCCAGCAGTCCTGGAAATCATGGCTACACCTTC
TRBD2	TRBV7-2	TRBJ2-2	many	CASSLVGLAGGTGELFF	TGTGCCAGCAGCTTAGTGGGACTAGCGGGCGGCACCGGGGAGCTGTTTTTT
.	TRBV6-2/TRBV6-3	TRBJ2-6	.	CASTTLGVSGANVLTF	TGTGCCAGCACTACCTTAGGGGTCTCTGGGGCCAACGTCCTGACTTTC
TRBD2	TRBV6-1	TRBJ2-3	many	CASRTTSGGADTQYF	TGTGCCAGCAGGACGACTAGCGGGGGGGCAGATACGCAGTATTTT
.	TRBV19	TRBJ2-2	.	CASSRKGDLAFNTGELFF	TGTGCCAGTAGCCGAAAAGGGGACCTCGCCTTTAACACCGGGGAGCTGTTTTTT
.	TRBV20-1	TRBJ1-1	once	CSARVLQGSIQAFF	TGCAGTGCTAGAGTTTTGCAGGGTTCCATCCAAGCTTTCTTT
TRBD2	TRBV12-3/TRBV12-4	TRBJ2-1	few	CASSFGGRADNEQFF	TGTGCCAGCAGTTTCGGCGGGAGGGCCGACAATGAGCAGTTCTTC
.	TRBV11-2	TRBJ1-5	few	CASSPDYSNQPQHF	TGTGCCAGCAGCCCCGATTATAGCAATCAGCCCCAGCATTTT
TRBD2	TRBV7-6	TRBJ2-5	.	CSTQGLAGQETQYF	TGTTCTACTCAGGGACTAGCGGGCCAAGAGACCCAGTACTTC
.	TRBV15	TRBJ2-1	.	CATSRGRGSYNEQFF	TGTGCCACCAGCAGAGGGCGAGGCTCCTACAATGAGCAGTTCTTC
TRBD1	TRBV6-5	TRBJ1-3	.	CASSYSTGAGNTIYF	TGTGCCAGCAGTTACTCGACAGGGGCGGGAAACACCATATATTTT
.	TRBV6-2/TRBV6-3	TRBJ2-7	few	CATRSESEQYF	TGTGCCACTAGATCGGAGAGCGAGCAGTACTTC
.	TRBV24-1	TRBJ2-1	few	CATSDSQGYEQFF	TGTGCCACCAGTGATTCCCAGGGCTATGAGCAGTTCTTC
.	TRBV27	TRBJ2-1	.	CASSVSPNEQFF	TGTGCCAGCAGTGTCTCACCGAATGAGCAGTTCTTC
.	TRBV11-2	TRBJ2-5	.	CASSLDLGHPRETQYF	TGTGCCAGCAGCTTAGACTTAGGACACCCCCGAGAGACCCAGTACTTC